Listed below are T cell receptor beta chains from one sample, sequenced in a study of T cells expressing NK-cell markers. TCRdb reprocessed the 5' RACE reads and keeps a single row for each CDR3 protein, giving no DNA. The table lists about 540,000 distinct CDR3 sequences. Sequenced sample: blood T cells: a sorted CD56 or NKG2C T cell subset, CD4+ or CD8+ T cells, or bulk PBMC T cells (not recorded which). Every receptor here comes from a man younger than 35 in good health. Each CDR3 is given with its conserved first and last residue.

TRBJ1-5,TRBV7-9,CASSRVDQPQHF
TRBJ2-1,TRBV4-2,CASSQIRGTSGTSYNEQFF
TRBJ1-1,TRBV4-1,CASSQGIGNTEAFF
TRBJ2-3,TRBV28,CASSGARLADTQYF
TRBJ2-7,TRBV12-3/TRBV12-4,CASSFMSGGTSLGEQYF
TRBJ2-3,TRBV6-6,CASSIAGDTQYF
TRBJ2-1,TRBV5-1,CASSFPDYPNNEQFF
TRBJ2-1,TRBV25-1,CASSEFTGVRGLEQFF
TRBJ2-1,TRBV11-1,CASSLDPAGREAYNEQFF
TRBJ2-1,TRBV7-2,CASSRFSGSDLGNEQFF
TRBJ1-2,TRBV5-1,CASSPGQETGYTF
TRBJ2-5,TRBV7-9,CASSWEGTSGRKETQYF
TRBJ2-3,TRBV20-1,CSARLAEVPTDTQYF
TRBJ2-1,TRBV5-1,CASSLGNRVYNEQFF
TRBJ2-3,TRBV27,CASIPLAGGPSGTDTQYF
TRBJ1-2,TRBV12-3/TRBV12-4,CASSRDRGLDGYTF
TRBJ2-7,TRBV12-3/TRBV12-4,CASSYWGQGRYEQYF
TRBJ2-1,TRBV7-9,CASSSPGTSGTREWFF
TRBJ1-1,TRBV6-5,CASNTGLANTEAFF
TRBJ2-5,TRBV7-9,CASSLAKGAPETQYF
TRBJ2-1,TRBV24-1,CATSDPILAGGSNEQFF
TRBJ2-3,TRBV11-1,CASSLPGSQHEVTDTQYF
TRBJ2-5,TRBV4-2,CASSRTGGTETQYF
TRBJ2-6,TRBV29-1,CSVFFRGPAGANVLTF
TRBJ2-4,TRBV4-1,CASSSPGRGAKNIQYF
TRBJ2-3,TRBV12-3/TRBV12-4,CASSVQGRDTDTQYF
TRBJ2-3,TRBV10-3,CAISVDRSTDTQYF
TRBJ2-5,TRBV10-3,CAISEGGHSGETQYF
TRBJ1-1,TRBV7-6,CASRDGGARNTEAFF
TRBJ2-1,TRBV7-6,CASSSPGGASYNEQFF
TRBJ2-5,TRBV6-2/TRBV6-3,CASSKVPEKETQYF
TRBJ2-7,TRBV6-5,CASSSYRGNYEQYF
TRBJ2-1,TRBV7-9,CASSLNRFDRYNEQFF
TRBJ2-1,TRBV11-2,CASSLLTPTSGNYNEQFF
TRBJ2-2,TRBV7-9,CASRSSGRAQDTGELFF
TRBJ2-5,TRBV7-9,CASSLFRDRGRRETQYF
TRBJ2-1,TRBV5-4,CASFGGGDSYNEQFF
TRBJ2-3,TRBV15,CATSRDFGLGADTQYF
TRBJ2-3,TRBV5-1,CASSSKLAVTDTQYF
TRBJ2-1,TRBV7-9,CASSSAGLALFSEQFF